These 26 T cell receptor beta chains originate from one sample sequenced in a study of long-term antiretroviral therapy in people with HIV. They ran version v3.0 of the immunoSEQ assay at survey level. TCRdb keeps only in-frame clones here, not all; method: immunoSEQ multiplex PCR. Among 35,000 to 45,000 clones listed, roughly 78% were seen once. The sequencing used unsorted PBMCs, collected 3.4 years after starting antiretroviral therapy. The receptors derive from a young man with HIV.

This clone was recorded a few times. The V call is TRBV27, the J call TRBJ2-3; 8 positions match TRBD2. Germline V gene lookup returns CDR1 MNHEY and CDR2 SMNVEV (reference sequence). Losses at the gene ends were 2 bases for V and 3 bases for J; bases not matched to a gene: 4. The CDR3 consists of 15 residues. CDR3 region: CASSLSGSWTDTQYF. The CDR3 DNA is TGTGCCAGCAGTTTAAGCGGGAGTTGGACAGATACGCAGTATTTT.

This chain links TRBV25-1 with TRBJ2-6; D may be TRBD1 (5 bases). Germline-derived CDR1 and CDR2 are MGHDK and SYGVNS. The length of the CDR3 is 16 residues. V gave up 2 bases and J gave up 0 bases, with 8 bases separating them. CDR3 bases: TGTGCCAGCAGTGAACCCAGGGCCTCTGGGGCCAACGTCCTGACTTTC. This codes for CASSEPRASGANVLTF.

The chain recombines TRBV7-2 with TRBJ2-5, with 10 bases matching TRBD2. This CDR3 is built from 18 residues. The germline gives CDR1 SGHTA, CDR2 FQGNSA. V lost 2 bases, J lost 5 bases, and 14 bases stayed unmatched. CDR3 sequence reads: CASSLQRTSGPRRETQYF. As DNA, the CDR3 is TGTGCCAGCAGCTTACAACGGACTAGCGGACCCCGACGGGAGACCCAGTACTTC.

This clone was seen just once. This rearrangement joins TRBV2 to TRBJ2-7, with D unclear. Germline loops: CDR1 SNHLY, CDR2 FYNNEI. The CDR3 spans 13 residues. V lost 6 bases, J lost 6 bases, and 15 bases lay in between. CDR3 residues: CASRAGVSGEQYF. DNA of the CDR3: TGTGCCAGCAGGGCCGGAGTATCGGGCGAGCAGTACTTC.

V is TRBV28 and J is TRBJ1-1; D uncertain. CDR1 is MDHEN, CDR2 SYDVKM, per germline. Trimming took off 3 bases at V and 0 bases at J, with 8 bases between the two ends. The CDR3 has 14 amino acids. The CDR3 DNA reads TGTGCCAGCAGTTTGACCAGACTGAACACTGAAGCTTTCTTT. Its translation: CASSLTRLNTEAFF.

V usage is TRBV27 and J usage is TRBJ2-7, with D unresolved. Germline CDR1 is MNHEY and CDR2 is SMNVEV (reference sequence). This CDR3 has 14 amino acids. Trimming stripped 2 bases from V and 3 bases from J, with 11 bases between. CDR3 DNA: TGTGCCAGCAGTTTAACGACACTGGGCTACGAGCAGTACTTC. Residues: CASSLTTLGYEQYF.

CDR3 nucleotides: TGTGCCAGCAGCCTAATGAGCCAGGGGCCCAATGAGCAGTTCTTC. Amino acid sequence: CASSLMSQGPNEQFF. The chain has TRBV7-2 and TRBJ2-1; weak D call: TRBD1 (6 bases). This CDR3 is built from 15 residues. Deletions cut 5 bases from V and 6 bases from J, with 17 bases between. The germline V gene encodes CDR1 SGHTA and CDR2 FQGNSA.

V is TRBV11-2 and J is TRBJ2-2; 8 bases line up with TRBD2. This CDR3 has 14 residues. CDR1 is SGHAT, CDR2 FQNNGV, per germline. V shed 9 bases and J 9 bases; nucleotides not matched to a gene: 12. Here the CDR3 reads CASGTAGGRRELFF. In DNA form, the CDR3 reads TGTGCCAGTGGGACGGCGGGAGGCCGAAGGGAGCTGTTTTTT.

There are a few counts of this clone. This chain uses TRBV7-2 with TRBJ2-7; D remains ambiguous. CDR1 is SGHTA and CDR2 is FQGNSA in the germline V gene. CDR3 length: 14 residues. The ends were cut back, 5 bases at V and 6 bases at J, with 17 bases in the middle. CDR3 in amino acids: CASSRRPGSVEQYF. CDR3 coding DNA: TGTGCCAGCAGCCGACGACCAGGTTCTGTCGAGCAGTACTTC.

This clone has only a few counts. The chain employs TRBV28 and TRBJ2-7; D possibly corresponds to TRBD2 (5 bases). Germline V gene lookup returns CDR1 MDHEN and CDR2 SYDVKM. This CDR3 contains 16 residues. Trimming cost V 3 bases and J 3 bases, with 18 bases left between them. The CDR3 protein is CASSFPWVSANYEQYF. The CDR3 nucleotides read TGTGCCAGCAGTTTCCCCTGGGTTAGCGCCAACTACGAGCAGTACTTC.

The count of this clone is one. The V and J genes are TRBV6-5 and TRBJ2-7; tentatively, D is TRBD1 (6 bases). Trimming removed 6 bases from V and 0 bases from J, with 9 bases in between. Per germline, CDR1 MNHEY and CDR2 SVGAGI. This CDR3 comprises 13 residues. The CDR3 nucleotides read TGTGCCAGCAGACACAGGGACTCCTACGAGCAGTACTTC. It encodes CASRHRDSYEQYF.

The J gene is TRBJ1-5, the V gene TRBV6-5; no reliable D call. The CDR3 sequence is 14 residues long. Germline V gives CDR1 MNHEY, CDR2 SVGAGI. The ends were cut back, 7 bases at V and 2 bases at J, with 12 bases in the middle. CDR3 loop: CASKRRTGNQPQHF. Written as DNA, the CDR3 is TGTGCCAGCAAAAGAAGAACCGGCAATCAGCCCCAGCATTTT.

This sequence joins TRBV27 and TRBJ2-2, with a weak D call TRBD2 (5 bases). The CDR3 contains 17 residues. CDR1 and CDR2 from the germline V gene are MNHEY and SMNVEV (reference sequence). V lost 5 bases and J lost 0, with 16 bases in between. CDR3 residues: CASSRTLGRPNTGELFF. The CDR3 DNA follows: TGTGCCAGCAGTAGGACCCTGGGGAGACCGAACACCGGGGAGCTGTTTTTT.

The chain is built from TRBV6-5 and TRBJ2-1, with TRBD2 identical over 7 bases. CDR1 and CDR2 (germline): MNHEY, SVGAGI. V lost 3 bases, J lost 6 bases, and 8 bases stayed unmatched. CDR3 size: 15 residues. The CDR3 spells CASSYRGTGGNEQFF. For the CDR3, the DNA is TGTGCCAGCAGTTATCGAGGAACGGGGGGCAATGAGCAGTTCTTC.

The CDR3 sequence: CASSSMPDTQYF. The CDR3 DNA sequence: TGTGCCAGCAGCTCTATGCCAGATACGCAGTATTTT. The chain uses TRBV7-9 and TRBJ2-3; D ambiguous. This CDR3 has 12 residues. The V end was cut by 4 bases, the J end by 4 bases, with 6 bases between. Germline CDR1 is SEHNR and CDR2 is FQNEAQ (reference sequence).

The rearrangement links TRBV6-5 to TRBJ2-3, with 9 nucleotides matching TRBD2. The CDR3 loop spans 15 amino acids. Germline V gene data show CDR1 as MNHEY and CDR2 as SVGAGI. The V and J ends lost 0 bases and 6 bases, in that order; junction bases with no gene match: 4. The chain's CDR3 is CASSYSGTSKDTQYF. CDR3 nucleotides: TGTGCCAGCAGTTACTCCGGGACTAGCAAGGATACGCAGTATTTT.

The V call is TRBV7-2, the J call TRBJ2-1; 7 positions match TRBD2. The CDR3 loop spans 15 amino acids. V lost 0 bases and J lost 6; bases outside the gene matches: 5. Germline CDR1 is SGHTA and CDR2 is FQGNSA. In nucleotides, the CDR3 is TGTGCCAGCAGCTTAGCTGCGGGAGCCCTCAATGAGCAGTTCTTC. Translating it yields CASSLAAGALNEQFF.

DNA of the CDR3: TGTGCCAGCTCACCCCGGGGGTCGGATGCGGGCACTGAAGCTTTCTTT. It is translated as CASSPRGSDAGTEAFF. The chain joins TRBV18 to TRBJ1-1, with TRBD1 as a possible D gene (5 bases). CDR1 KGHSH and CDR2 LQKENI come from the germline V gene. The CDR3 is 16 residues long. The V end was cut by 3 bases, the J end by 4 bases, with 18 bases between.

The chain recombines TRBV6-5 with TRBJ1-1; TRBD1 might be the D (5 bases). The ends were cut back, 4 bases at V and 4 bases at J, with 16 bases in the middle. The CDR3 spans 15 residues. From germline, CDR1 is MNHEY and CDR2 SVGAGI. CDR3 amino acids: CASSSWGVRTTEAFF. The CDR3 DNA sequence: TGTGCCAGCAGTTCCTGGGGGGTCAGGACCACTGAAGCTTTCTTT.

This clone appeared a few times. Written as DNA, the CDR3 is TGTGCCAGCAGCATAAAGACAGGGGAAGGCAATCAGCCCCAGCATTTT. Its translation: CASSIKTGEGNQPQHF. This chain joins TRBV5-6 and TRBJ1-5, with 8 bases matching TRBD1. V was pared by 4 bases and J by 2 bases, with 8 bases of the junction left unmatched. The CDR3 consists of 16 residues. Germline lookup yields CDR1 SGHDT and CDR2 YYEEEE.

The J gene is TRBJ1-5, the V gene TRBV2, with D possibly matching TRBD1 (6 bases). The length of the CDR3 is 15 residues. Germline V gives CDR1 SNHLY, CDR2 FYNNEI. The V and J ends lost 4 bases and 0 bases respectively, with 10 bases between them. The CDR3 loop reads CASSVGAASNQPQHF. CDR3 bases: TGTGCCAGCAGTGTGGGGGCCGCTAGCAATCAGCCCCAGCATTTT.

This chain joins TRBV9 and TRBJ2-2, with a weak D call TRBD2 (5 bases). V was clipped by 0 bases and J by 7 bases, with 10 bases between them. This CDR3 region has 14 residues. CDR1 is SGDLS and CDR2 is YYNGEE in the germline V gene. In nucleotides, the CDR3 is TGTGCCAGCAGCGTAGGGGGTCGGGGCGGGGAGCTGTTTTTT. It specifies CASSVGGRGGELFF.

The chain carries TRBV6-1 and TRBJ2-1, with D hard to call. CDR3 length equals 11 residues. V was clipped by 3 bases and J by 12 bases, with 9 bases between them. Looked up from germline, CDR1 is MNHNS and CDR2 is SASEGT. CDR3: CASSERWRQFF. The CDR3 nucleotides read TGTGCCAGCAGTGAGAGGTGGAGGCAGTTCTTC.

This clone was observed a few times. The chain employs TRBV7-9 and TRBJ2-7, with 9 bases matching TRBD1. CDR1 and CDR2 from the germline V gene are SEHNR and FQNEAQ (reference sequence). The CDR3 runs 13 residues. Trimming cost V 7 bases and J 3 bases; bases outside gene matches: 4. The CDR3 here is CASNPGQGYEQYF. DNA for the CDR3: TGTGCCAGCAACCCGGGACAGGGCTACGAGCAGTACTTC.

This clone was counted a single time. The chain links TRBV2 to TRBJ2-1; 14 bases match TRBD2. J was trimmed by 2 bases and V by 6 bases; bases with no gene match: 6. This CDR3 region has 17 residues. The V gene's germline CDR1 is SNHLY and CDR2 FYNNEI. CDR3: CASRERTSGGTYNEQFF. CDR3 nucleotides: TGTGCCAGCAGGGAAAGGACTAGCGGGGGGACCTACAATGAGCAGTTCTTC.

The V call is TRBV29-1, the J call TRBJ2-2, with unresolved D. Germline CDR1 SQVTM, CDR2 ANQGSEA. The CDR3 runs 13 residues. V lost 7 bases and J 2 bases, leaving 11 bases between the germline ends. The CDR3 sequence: CSARRPNTGELFF. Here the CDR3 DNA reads TGCAGCGCCAGACGGCCCAACACCGGGGAGCTGTTTTTT.